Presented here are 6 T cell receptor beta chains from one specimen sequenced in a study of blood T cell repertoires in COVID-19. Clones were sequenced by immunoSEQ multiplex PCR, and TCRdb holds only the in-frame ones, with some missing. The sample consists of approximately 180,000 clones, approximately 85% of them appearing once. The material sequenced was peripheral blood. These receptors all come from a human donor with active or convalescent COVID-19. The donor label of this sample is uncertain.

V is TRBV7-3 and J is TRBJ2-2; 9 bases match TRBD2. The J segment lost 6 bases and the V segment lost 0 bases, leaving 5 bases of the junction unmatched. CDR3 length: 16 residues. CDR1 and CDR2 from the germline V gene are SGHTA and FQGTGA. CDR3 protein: CASSLTGGGAPGELFF. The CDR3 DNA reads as TGTGCCAGCAGCTTAACGGGCGGGGGGGCCCCCGGGGAGCTGTTTTTT.

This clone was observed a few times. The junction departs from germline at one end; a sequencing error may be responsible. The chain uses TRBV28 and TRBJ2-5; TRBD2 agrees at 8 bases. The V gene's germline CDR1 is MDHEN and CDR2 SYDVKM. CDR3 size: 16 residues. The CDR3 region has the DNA TGTGCCAGCAGGCTACCCGGGACTGCGGGGGGAAGAGTTGTGGACTTC. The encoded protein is CASRLPGTAGGRVVDF.

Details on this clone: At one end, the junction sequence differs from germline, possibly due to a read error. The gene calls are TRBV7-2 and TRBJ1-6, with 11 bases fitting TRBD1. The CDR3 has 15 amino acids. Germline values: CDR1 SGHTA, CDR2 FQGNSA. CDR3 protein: CASSLGQGDKSPLHF. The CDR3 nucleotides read TGTGCCAGCAGCCTGGGACAGGGGGATAAGTCACCCCTCCACTTT.

This CDR3 is CASSPGTSISRGDTQYF. The CDR3 DNA sequence: TGTGCCAGCAGCCCCGGGACTAGCATTTCGCGGGGAGATACGCAGTATTTT. The chain has TRBV9 and TRBJ2-3; 9 bases agree with TRBD2. Germline lookup yields CDR1 SGDLS and CDR2 YYNGEE. This CDR3 region has 17 residues. Losses at the gene ends were 4 bases for V and 5 bases for J; bases not matched to a gene: 14.

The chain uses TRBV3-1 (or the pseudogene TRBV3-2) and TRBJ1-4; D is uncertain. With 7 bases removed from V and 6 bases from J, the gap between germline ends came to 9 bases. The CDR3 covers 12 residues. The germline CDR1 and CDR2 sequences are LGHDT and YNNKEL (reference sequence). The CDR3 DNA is TGTGCCAGCACCGCCGGGGATGAAAAACTGTTTTTT. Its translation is CASTAGDEKLFF.

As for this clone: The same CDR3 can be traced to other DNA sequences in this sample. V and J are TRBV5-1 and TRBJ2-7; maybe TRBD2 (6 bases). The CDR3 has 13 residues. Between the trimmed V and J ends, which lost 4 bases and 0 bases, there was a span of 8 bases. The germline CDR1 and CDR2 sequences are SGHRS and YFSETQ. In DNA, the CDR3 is TGCGCCAGCAGCCGGGGGAGCTCCTACGAGCAGTACTTC. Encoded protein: CASSRGSSYEQYF.